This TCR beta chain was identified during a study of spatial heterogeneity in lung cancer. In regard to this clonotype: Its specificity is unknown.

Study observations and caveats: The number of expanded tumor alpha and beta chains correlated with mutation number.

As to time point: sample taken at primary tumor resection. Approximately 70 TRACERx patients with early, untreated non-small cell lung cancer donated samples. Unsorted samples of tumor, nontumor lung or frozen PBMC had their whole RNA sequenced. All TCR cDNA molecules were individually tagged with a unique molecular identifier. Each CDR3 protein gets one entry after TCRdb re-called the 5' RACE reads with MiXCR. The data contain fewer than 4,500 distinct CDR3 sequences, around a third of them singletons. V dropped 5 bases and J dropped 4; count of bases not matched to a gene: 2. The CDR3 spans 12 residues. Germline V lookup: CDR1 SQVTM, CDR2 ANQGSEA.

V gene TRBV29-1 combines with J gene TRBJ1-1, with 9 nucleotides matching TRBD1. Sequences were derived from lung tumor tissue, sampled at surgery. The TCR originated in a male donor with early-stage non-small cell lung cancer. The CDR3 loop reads CSVTGGGTEAFF. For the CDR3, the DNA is TGCAGCGTTACAGGGGGCGGCACTGAAGCTTTCTTT.